This T cell receptor beta chain was sequenced during a study of control samples from healthy donors and cancer patients. Produced via immunoSEQ multiplex PCR; TCRdb's table is partial and in-frame only. The data contain roughly 73,000 clones, about 87% of them seen just once; the ten biggest clones take up approximately 30%. This clone was counted between two and nine times. The origin of this receptor is a man aged 45-60 years in good health. Sequences were obtained from blood.

CDR3 nucleotides: TGTGCCAGCAGTTACTCGACTAGCGGGAGTGCGGAGCAGTACTTC. This encodes CASSYSTSGSAEQYF. V and J are TRBV6-2 or TRBV6-3 and TRBJ2-7, with 12 bases identical to TRBD2. The CDR3 runs 15 residues. V dropped 0 bases and J dropped 7; count of bases not matched to a gene: 4. The germline gives CDR1 MNHEY, CDR2 SVGEGT.